This T cell receptor (beta chain) was captured by sequencing in a study of response to subunit inactivated influenza vaccine. Findings of the study overall: New T cells are recruited in small numbers by each seasonal influenza vaccination, according to the authors' suggestion.

One entry per CDR3 protein, called by TCRdb with MiXCR from the RT-PCR reads. The data contain 450,000 to 600,000 distinct CDR3 sequences, approximately 7.1% of them seen just once; the ten biggest clones take up approximately 12%. This clonotype was seen ten or more times. Its specificity is not known. This clonotype was sampled from a man between 45 and 75 years old who received an inactivated influenza vaccine. Sequencing was performed on PBMCs from blood, taken about 23 months after vaccination.

In DNA, the CDR3 is TGTGCCACCAGCAGAGGTGAAAGGGACGGCTACGAGCAGTACTTC. This gives the protein CATSRGERDGYEQYF. The J gene is TRBJ2-7, the V gene TRBV15; D may be TRBD1 or TRBD2 (5 bases each). The CDR3 is 15 residues long. The V end lost 1 base, the J end lost 3 bases, and 13 bases lay between the germline ends. Germline CDR1 is LNHNV and CDR2 is YYDKDF (reference sequence). Drawing the rest from reference TRBV15 and TRBJ2-7, the complete variable domain is DAMVIQNPRYQVTQFGKPVTLSCSQTLNHNVMYWYQQKSSQAPKLLFHYYDKDFNNEADTPDNFQSRRPNTSFCFLDIRSPGLGDTAMYLCATSRGERDGYEQYFGPGTRLTVT.